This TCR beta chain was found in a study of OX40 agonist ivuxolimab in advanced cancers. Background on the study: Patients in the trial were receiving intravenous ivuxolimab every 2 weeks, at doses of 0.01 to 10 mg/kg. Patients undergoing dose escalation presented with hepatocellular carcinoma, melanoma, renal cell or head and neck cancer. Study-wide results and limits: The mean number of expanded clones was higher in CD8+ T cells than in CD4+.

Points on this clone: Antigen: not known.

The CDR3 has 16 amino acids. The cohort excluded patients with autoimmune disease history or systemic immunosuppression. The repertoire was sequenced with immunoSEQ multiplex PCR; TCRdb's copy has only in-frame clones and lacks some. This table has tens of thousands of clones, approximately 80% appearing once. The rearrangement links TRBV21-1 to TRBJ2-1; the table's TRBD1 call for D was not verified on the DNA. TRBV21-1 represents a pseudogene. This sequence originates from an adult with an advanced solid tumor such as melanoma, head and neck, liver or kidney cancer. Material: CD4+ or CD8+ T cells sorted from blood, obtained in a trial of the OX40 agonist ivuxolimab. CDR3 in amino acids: CASSKTGQVPGNEQFF. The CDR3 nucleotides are TGTGCCAGCAGCAAAACGGGACAGGTTCCGGGCAATGAGCAGTTCTTC.